This T cell receptor beta chain was sequenced during a study of cytomegalovirus exposure and HLA in healthy donors. This PCR relied on a set of 60 Vbeta primers and 13 Jbeta primers. Profiling relied on immunoSEQ multiplex PCR, and the TCRdb table lists in-frame clones only, not all of them. Among fewer than 200,000 clones, 75% to 85% were seen once, and the ten largest hold approximately 0.87%. V was cut by 4 bases and J by 6 bases, with 12 bases left in between. The CDR3 has 14 residues. CDR1 and CDR2 from the germline V gene are SGHVS and FNYEAQ. The chain couples TRBV7-6 to TRBJ2-2; weak D call: TRBD2 (5 bases). The sequencing sample was made of PBMCs. This TCR was recovered from a girl aged 2-15 years in good health and CMV-seropositive. The DNA for the CDR3 is TGTGCCAGCAGCTACTCCCCTAGCCCCGGGGAGCTGTTTTTT. Residues: CASSYSPSPGELFF.